This T cell receptor beta chain appears in the sequencing data of a study of technical replicates of blood from a handful of donors. This CDR3 region has 16 residues. Deletions cut 8 bases from V and 1 base from J, with 20 bases between. Germline CDR1 reads SGHTA; CDR2 reads FQGNSA. Measured with immunoSEQ multiplex PCR; TCRdb has only the in-frame clones, and not every one. The table shows roughly 79,000 clones, with approximately 78% occurring only once. The V gene is TRBV7-2, the J gene TRBJ2-5, with D perhaps matching TRBD2 (5 bases). The material sequenced was PBMCs. The sequence was obtained from a human donor in good health. Some clones in this sample may be carry-over from other donors' samples. The CDR3 is CASAPQVRGFQETQYF. CDR3 nucleotides: TGTGCCAGCGCCCCCCAGGTACGGGGATTCCAAGAGACCCAGTACTTC. The variable domain in full, completed from reference TRBV7-2 and TRBJ2-5, reads GAGVSQSPSNKVTEKGKDVELRCDPISGHTALYWYRQSLGQGLEFLIYFQGNSAPDKSGLPSDRFSAERTGGSVSTLTIQRTQQEDSAVYLCASAPQVRGFQETQYFGPGTRLLVL.